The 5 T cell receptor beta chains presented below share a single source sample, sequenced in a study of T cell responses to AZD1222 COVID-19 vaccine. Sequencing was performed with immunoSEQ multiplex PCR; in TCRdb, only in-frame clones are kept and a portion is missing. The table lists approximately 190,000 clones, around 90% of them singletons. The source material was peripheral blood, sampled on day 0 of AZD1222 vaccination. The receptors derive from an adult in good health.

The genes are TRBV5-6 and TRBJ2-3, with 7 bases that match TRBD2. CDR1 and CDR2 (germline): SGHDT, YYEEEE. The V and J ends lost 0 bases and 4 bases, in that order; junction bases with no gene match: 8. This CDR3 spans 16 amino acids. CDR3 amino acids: CASSLGVSSGPDTQYF. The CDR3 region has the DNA TGTGCCAGCAGCTTGGGGGTCTCTAGCGGCCCAGATACGCAGTATTTT. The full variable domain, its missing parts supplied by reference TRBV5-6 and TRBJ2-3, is DAGVTQSPTHLIKTRGQQVTLRCSPKSGHDTVSWYQQALGQGPQFIFQYYEEEERQRGNFPDRFSGHQFPNYSSELNVNALLLGDSALYLCASSLGVSSGPDTQYFGPGTRLTVL.

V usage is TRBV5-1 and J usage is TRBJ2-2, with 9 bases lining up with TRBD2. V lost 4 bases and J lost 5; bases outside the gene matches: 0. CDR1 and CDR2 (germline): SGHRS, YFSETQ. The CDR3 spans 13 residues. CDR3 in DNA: TGCGCCAGCAGCCTAGCGGGAACCGGGGAGCTGTTTTTT. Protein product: CASSLAGTGELFF.

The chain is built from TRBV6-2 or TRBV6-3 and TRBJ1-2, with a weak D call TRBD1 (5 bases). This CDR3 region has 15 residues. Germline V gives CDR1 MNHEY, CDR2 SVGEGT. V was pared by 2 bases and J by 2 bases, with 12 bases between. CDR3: CASSYLRGENYGYTF. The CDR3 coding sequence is TGTGCCAGCAGTTACCTGCGGGGGGAGAACTATGGCTACACCTTC.

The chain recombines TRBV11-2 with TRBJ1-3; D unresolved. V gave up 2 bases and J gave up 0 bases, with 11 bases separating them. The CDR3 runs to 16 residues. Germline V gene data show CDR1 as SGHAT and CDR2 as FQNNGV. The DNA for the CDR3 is TGTGCCAGCAGCTTACTACAGATCTACTCTGGAAACACCATATATTTT. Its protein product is CASSLLQIYSGNTIYF.

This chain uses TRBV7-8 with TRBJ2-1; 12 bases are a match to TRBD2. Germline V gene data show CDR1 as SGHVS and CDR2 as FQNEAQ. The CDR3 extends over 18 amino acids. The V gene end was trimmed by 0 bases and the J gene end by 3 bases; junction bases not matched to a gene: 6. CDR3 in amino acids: CASSLAVTSGRLYNEQFF. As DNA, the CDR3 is TGTGCCAGCAGCTTAGCGGTAACTAGCGGGAGGCTCTACAATGAGCAGTTCTTC. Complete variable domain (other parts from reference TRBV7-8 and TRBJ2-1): GAGVSQSPRYKVAKRGQDVALRCDPISGHVSLFWYQQALGQGPEFLTYFQNEAQLDKSGLPSDRFFAERPEGSVSTLKIQRTQQEDSAVYLCASSLAVTSGRLYNEQFFGPGTRLTVL.